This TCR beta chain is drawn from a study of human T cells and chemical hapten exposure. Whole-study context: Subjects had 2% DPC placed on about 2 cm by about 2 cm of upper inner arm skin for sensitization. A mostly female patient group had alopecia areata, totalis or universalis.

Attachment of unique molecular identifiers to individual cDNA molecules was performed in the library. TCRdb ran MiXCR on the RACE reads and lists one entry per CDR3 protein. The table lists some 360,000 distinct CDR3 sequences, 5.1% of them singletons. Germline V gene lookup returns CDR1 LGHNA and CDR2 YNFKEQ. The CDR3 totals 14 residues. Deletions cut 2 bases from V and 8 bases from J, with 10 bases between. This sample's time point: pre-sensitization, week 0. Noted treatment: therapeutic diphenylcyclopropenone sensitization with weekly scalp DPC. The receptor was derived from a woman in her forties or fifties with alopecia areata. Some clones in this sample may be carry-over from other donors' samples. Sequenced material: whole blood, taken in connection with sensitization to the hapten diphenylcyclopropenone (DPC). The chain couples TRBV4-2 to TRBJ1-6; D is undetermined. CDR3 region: CASSQMGTDSPLHF. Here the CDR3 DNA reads TGTGCCAGCAGCCAAATGGGCACCGATTCACCCCTCCACTTT.